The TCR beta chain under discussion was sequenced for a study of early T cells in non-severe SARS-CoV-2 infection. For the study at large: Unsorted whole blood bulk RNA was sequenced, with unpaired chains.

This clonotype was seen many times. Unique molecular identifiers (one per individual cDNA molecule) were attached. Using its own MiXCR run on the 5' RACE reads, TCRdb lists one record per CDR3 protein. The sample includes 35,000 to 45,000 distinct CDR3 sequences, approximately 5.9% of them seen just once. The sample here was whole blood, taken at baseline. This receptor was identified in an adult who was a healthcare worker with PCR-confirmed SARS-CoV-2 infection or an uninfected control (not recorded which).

The DNA for the CDR3 is TGTGCCAGCAGTGAATGGGGAGGCATGAACACTGAAGCTTTCTTT. It yields the protein CASSEWGGMNTEAFF. This chain connects TRBV25-1 to TRBJ1-1; D is unclear. Trimming cost V 1 base and J 0 bases, with 9 bases left between them. The CDR3 spans 15 residues. Germline lookup yields CDR1 MGHDK and CDR2 SYGVNS.